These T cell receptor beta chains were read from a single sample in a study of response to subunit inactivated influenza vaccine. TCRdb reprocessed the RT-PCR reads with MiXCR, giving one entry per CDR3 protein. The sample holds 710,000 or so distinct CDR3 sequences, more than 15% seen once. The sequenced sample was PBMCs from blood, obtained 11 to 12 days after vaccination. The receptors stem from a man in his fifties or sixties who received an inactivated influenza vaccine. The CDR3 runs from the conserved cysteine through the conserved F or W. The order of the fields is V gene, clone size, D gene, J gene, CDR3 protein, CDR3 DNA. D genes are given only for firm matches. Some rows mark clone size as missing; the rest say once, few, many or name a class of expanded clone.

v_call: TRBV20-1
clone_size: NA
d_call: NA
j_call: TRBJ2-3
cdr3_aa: CSAKTVDTDTQYF
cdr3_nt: TGCAGTGCTAAGACGGTAGACACAGATACGCAGTATTTT

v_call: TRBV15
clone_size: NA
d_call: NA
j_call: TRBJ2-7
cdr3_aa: CATSRDRGGHSYEQYF
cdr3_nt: TGTGCCACCAGCAGAGATCGCGGGGGACACTCCTACGAGCAGTACTTC

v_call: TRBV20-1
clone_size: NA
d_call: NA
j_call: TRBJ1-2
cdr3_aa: CSARDQGSPTSYGYTF
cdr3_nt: TGCAGTGCTAGAGATCAAGGCTCCCCTACTAGTTATGGCTACACCTTC

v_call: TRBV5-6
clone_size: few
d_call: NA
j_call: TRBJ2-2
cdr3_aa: CASSWRPGELFF
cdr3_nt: TGTGCCAGCAGCTGGCGGCCGGGGGAGCTGTTTTTT

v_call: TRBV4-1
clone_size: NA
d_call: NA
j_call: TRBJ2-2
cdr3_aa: CASSRNAGNTGELFF
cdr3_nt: TGCGCCAGCAGCCGTAACGCCGGGAACACCGGGGAGCTGTTTTTT

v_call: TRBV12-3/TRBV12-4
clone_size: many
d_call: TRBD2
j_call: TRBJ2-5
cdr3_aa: CASSPPGLADQETQYF
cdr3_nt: TGTGCCAGCAGCCCCCCAGGGCTAGCGGACCAAGAGACCCAGTACTTC

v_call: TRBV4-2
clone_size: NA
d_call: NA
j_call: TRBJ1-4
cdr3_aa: CASSPSRQENEKLFF
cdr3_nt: TGTGCCAGCAGCCCTTCCAGGCAAGAAAATGAAAAACTGTTTTTT

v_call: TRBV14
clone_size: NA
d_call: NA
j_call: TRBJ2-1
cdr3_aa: CASSQDWGDEQFF
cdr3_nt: TGTGCCAGCAGCCAAGATTGGGGAGATGAGCAGTTCTTC

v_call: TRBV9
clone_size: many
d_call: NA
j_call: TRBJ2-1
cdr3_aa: CASSGGGEQFF
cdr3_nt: TGTGCCAGCAGCGGAGGGGGGGAGCAGTTCTTC

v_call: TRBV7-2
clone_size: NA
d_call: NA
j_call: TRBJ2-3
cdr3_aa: CASTFTVSSTDTQYF
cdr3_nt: TGTGCCAGCACGTTCACCGTATCTAGCACAGATACGCAGTATTTT

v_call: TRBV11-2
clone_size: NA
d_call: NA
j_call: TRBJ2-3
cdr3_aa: CASSLAQGFMITDTQYF
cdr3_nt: TGTGCCAGCAGCTTAGCCCAGGGATTTATGATCACAGATACGCAGTATTTT

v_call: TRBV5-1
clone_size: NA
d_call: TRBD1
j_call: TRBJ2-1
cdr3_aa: CASSLEGRGYNEQFF
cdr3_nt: TGCGCCAGCAGCTTGGAAGGCAGGGGGTACAATGAGCAGTTCTTC

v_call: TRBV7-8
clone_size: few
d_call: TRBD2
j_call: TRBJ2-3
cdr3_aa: CASSLVKATAGVSTDTQYF
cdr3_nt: TGTGCCAGCAGCTTAGTTAAGGCTACGGCGGGAGTGAGCACAGATACGCAGTATTTT

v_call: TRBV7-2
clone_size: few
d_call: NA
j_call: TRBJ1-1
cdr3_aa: CASSLGRAVGTEAFF
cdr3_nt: TGTGCCAGCAGCTTAGGTAGGGCCGTGGGCACTGAAGCTTTCTTT

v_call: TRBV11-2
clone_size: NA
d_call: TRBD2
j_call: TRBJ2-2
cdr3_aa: CASSLFGLAFTGELFF
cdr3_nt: TGTGCCAGCAGCTTGTTCGGACTAGCGTTCACCGGGGAGCTGTTTTTT

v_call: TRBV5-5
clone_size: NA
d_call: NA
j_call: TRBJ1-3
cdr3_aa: CASSLVQGTSGNTIYF
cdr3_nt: TGTGCCAGCAGCTTGGTACAGGGTACCTCTGGAAACACCATATATTTT

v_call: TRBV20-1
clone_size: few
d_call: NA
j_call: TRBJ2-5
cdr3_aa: CSARGSETQYF
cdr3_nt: TGCAGTGCTCGCGGTTCGGAGACCCAGTACTTC

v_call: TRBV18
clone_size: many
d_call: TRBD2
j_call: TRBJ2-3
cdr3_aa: CASSPLTGTSGRRGDTQYF
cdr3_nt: TGTGCCAGCTCACCACTGACCGGGACTAGCGGGAGACGGGGAGATACGCAGTATTTT

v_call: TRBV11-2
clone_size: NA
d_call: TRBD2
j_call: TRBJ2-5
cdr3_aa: CASSYVPKLAGSMGETQYF
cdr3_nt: TGTGCCAGCAGCTACGTGCCCAAACTAGCGGGGAGTATGGGAGAGACCCAGTACTTC

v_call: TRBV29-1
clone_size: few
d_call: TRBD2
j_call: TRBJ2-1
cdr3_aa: CSVQSGTYNEQFF
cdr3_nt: TGCAGCGTTCAGAGCGGGACCTACAATGAGCAGTTCTTC

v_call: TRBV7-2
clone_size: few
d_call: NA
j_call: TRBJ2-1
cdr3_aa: CASSLEEAPYNEQFF
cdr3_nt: TGTGCCAGCAGCTTGGAAGAGGCCCCCTACAATGAGCAGTTCTTC

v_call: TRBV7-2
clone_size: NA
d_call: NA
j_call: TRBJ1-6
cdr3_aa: CASSSNSPLHF
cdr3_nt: TGTGCCAGCAGCTCTAATTCACCCCTCCACTTT

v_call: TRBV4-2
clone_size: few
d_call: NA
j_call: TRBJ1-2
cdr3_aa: CASSPRSHYGYTF
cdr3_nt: TGTGCCAGCAGCCCCCGCTCTCACTATGGCTACACCTTC

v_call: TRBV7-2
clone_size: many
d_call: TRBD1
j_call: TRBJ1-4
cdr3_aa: CASSYRTGGIEKLFF
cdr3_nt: TGTGCCAGCAGTTATAGGACAGGGGGCATTGAAAAACTGTTTTTT

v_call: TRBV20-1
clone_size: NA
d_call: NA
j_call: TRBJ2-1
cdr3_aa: CSARDPGGGSYNEQFF
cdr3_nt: TGCAGTGCTAGAGACCCAGGGGGGGGGTCCTACAATGAGCAGTTCTTC

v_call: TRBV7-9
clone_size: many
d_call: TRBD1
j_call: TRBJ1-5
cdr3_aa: CASGTGDQPQHF
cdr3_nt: TGTGCCAGCGGGACAGGGGACCAGCCCCAGCATTTT

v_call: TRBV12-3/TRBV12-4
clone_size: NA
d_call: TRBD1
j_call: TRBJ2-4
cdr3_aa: CASSFRGTGGGEAKNIQYF
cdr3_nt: TGTGCCAGCAGTTTCCGCGGGACAGGGGGTGGTGAGGCCAAAAACATTCAGTACTTC

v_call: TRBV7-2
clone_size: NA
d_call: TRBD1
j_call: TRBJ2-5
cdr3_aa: CASRMTTGGLGETQYF
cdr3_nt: TGTGCCAGCAGGATGACAACAGGGGGCCTAGGGGAGACCCAGTACTTC

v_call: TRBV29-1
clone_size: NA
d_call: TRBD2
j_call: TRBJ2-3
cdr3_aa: CSVRLAGYKFSTDTQYF
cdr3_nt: TGCAGCGTCAGACTAGCGGGCTACAAATTTAGCACAGATACGCAGTATTTT

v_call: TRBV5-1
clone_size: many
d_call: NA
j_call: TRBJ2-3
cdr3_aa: CASSRGGGQDTQYF
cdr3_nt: TGCGCCAGCAGCCGGGGCGGGGGACAAGATACGCAGTATTTT

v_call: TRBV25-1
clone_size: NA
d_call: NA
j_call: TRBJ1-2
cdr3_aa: CASSDSRYGYTF
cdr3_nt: TGTGCCAGCAGTGATTCACGTTATGGCTACACCTTC

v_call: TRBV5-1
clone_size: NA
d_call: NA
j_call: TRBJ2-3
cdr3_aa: CASRNPSTDTQYF
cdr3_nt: TGCGCCAGCAGAAACCCTAGCACAGATACGCAGTATTTT

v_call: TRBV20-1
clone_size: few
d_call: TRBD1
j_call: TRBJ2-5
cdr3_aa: CSAKRGRRGETQYF
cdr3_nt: TGCAGTGCCAAAAGGGGGCGGCGTGGAGAGACCCAGTACTTC

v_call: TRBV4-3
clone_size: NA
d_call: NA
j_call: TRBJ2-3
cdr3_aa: CASSQDRRGASDTQYF
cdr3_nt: TGCGCCAGCAGCCAAGATCGACGGGGGGCATCAGATACGCAGTATTTT

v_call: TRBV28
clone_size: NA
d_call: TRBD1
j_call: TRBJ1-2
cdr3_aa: CASSLRPGTGGDYGYTF
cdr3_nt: TGTGCCAGCAGCCTGCGCCCCGGGACAGGGGGCGACTATGGCTACACCTTC

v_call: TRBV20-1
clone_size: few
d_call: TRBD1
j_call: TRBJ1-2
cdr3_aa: CSARPGQHSYGYTF
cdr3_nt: TGCAGTGCTAGACCGGGACAGCACTCTTATGGCTACACCTTC

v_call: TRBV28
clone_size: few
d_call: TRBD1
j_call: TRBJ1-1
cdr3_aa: CASSLRQGAPFF
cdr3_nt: TGTGCCAGCAGTTTGAGACAGGGGGCTCCGTTCTTT

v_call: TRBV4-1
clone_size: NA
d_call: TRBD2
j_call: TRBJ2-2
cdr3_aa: CASTPGLAGGPDTGELFF
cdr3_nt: TGCGCCAGCACCCCCGGTCTAGCGGGGGGGCCAGACACCGGGGAGCTGTTTTTT

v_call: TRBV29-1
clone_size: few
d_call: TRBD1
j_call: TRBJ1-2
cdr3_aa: CSVPGQGEEYGYTF
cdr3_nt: TGCAGCGTTCCCGGACAGGGAGAGGAGTATGGCTACACCTTC

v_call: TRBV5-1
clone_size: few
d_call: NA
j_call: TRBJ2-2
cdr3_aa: CASRIRENTGELFF
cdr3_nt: TGCGCCAGCAGGATAAGGGAGAACACCGGGGAGCTGTTTTTT

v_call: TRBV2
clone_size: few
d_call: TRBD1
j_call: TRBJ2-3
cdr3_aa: CASRERTGSTDTQYF
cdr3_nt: TGTGCCAGCAGGGAAAGGACAGGGAGCACAGATACGCAGTATTTT

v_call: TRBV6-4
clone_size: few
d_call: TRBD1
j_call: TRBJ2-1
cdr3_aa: CASSDQGVGSYNEQFF
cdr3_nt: TGTGCCAGCAGTGATCAGGGGGTGGGGTCCTACAATGAGCAGTTCTTC

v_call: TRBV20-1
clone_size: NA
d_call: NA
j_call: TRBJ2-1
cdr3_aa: CSAAGPPTYNEQFF
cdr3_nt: TGCAGTGCCGCAGGTCCCCCTACCTACAATGAGCAGTTCTTC

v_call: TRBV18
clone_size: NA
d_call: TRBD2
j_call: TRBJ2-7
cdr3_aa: CASSLTSGSGHEQYF
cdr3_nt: TGTGCCAGCTCATTGACTAGCGGGAGTGGACACGAGCAGTACTTC

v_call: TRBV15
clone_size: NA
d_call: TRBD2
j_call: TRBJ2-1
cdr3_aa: CATSRKTSGANEQFF
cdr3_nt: TGTGCCACCAGCAGAAAGACTAGCGGGGCAAATGAGCAGTTCTTC